This is a list of T cell receptor beta chains from one sample in a study of human T cells and chemical hapten exposure. Via MiXCR, TCRdb re-called the RACE reads, giving one row per CDR3 protein. The profile shows 30,000 to 40,000 distinct CDR3 sequences, more than 9% of them singletons. The source was whole blood, collected in connection with sensitization to the hapten diphenylcyclopropenone (DPC). The receptors originated from a man aged 45-60 years with alopecia areata. Some clones in this sample may be carry-over from other donors' samples. CDR3s include the opening cysteine and the closing phenylalanine or tryptophan. The D gene is left open where the match is weak. Size is omitted from some rows. Given values are once, few, many or a class for expanded clones.

J: TRBJ2-5
size: many
V: TRBV18
D: NA
CDR3: CASSPGHTGETQYF
DNA: TGTGCCAGCTCACCGGGACATACTGGCGAGACCCAGTACTTC

J: TRBJ2-7
size: NA
V: TRBV5-1
D: NA
CDR3: CASSLAEETRQYF
DNA: TGCGCCAGCAGCTTGGCGGAGGAAACGAGGCAGTACTTC

J: TRBJ2-3
size: many
V: TRBV5-4
D: NA
CDR3: CASSSGGTDTQYF
DNA: TGTGCCAGCAGCTCAGGGGGGACAGATACGCAGTATTTT

J: TRBJ1-2
size: many
V: TRBV6-1
D: NA
CDR3: CASSEWTVAYGYTF
DNA: TGTGCCAGCAGTGAATGGACGGTGGCTTATGGCTACACCTTC

J: TRBJ2-2
size: many
V: TRBV7-9
D: NA
CDR3: CASSLPGTGELFF
DNA: TGTGCCAGCAGCTTGCCCGGGACAGGGGAGCTGTTTTTT

J: TRBJ2-5
size: many
V: TRBV5-1
D: NA
CDR3: CASSPGGLAIETQYF
DNA: TGCGCCAGCAGCCCCGGGGGGCTAGCGATAGAGACCCAGTACTTC

J: TRBJ1-5
size: many
V: TRBV6-2/TRBV6-3
D: TRBD1
CDR3: CASTYTGGGNQPQHF
DNA: TGTGCCAGCACCTATACAGGGGGCGGCAATCAGCCCCAGCATTTT

J: TRBJ2-5
size: many
V: TRBV12-3/TRBV12-4
D: TRBD2
CDR3: CASTDSAGEGETQYF
DNA: TGTGCCAGCACCGATTCAGCGGGAGAGGGGGAGACCCAGTACTTC

J: TRBJ2-2
size: once
V: TRBV7-2
D: NA
CDR3: CATGGSSNTGELFF
DNA: TGTGCCACTGGCGGATCTTCGAACACCGGGGAGCTGTTTTTT

J: TRBJ2-1
size: many
V: TRBV6-2/TRBV6-3
D: NA
CDR3: CASSFSGGTRPPYNEQFF
DNA: TGTGCCAGCAGTTTCTCCGGTGGGACACGGCCCCCCTACAATGAGCAGTTCTTC

J: TRBJ2-7
size: few
V: TRBV12-3/TRBV12-4
D: NA
CDR3: CASSKRQGLDEQYF
DNA: TGTGCCAGCAGTAAAAGACAGGGACTGGACGAGCAGTACTTC

J: TRBJ2-1
size: many
V: TRBV11-2
D: TRBD1
CDR3: CASSLGRQGAVYEQFF
DNA: TGTGCCAGCAGCTTAGGCAGGCAGGGGGCTGTGTATGAGCAGTTCTTC

J: TRBJ1-5
size: few
V: TRBV3-1
D: NA
CDR3: CASSQDMAVNQPQHF
DNA: TGTGCCAGCAGCCAAGATATGGCAGTAAATCAGCCCCAGCATTTT

J: TRBJ2-3
size: few
V: TRBV7-2
D: NA
CDR3: CASSLGRDTQYF
DNA: TGTGCCAGCAGCTTAGGGCGAGATACGCAGTATTTT

J: TRBJ2-2
size: NA
V: TRBV29-1
D: NA
CDR3: CSVARGTGELFF
DNA: TGCAGCGTTGCCAGGGGCACCGGGGAGCTGTTTTTT

J: TRBJ2-7
size: NA
V: TRBV15
D: NA
CDR3: CATSLGVTSYEQYF
DNA: TGTGCCACCTCATTAGGGGTTACCTCCTACGAGCAGTACTTC

J: TRBJ2-2
size: many
V: TRBV2
D: NA
CDR3: CASRGGGHPRTGELFF
DNA: TGTGCCAGCAGGGGCGGCGGCCACCCGCGGACCGGGGAGCTGTTTTTT

J: TRBJ2-3
size: NA
V: TRBV20-1
D: TRBD2
CDR3: CSARDLLYSSGQTDTQYF
DNA: TGCAGTGCTAGAGACCTACTCTACTCTAGCGGCCAAACAGATACGCAGTATTTT

J: TRBJ2-3
size: few
V: TRBV28
D: TRBD1
CDR3: CASSTPGTGRNTQYF
DNA: TGTGCCAGCAGTACACCCGGGACAGGGAGAAATACGCAGTATTTT

J: TRBJ1-2
size: many
V: TRBV20-1
D: NA
CDR3: CSARRQNYGYTF
DNA: TGCAGTGCTAGGCGGCAGAACTATGGCTACACCTTC

J: TRBJ2-6
size: many
V: TRBV27
D: TRBD2
CDR3: CATTLAGGSGANVLTF
DNA: TGTGCCACCACTCTAGCGGGAGGCTCTGGGGCCAACGTCCTGACTTTC

J: TRBJ2-2
size: many
V: TRBV11-2
D: TRBD1
CDR3: CASSLFGQAATGELFF
DNA: TGTGCCAGCAGCTTATTTGGACAGGCAGCCACCGGGGAGCTGTTTTTT

J: TRBJ2-4
size: few
V: TRBV6-5
D: TRBD1
CDR3: CASRWDRSAKNIQYF
DNA: TGTGCCAGCAGGTGGGACAGGTCGGCCAAAAACATTCAGTACTTC